The TCR beta chain described here comes from a study of cytomegalovirus exposure and HLA in healthy donors. Whole-study results and caveats: Researchers catalogued approximately 170 TCR beta chains as cytomegalovirus-associated. A cluster of highly shared sequence variants was likely a sequencing artifact. TCR beta sequences reportedly predicted most subjects' HLA-A and HLA-B alleles accurately.

Those who donated were healthy bone marrow donors. Of note for this clone: The target antigen is unknown.

The PCR used 60 Vbeta and 13 Jbeta primers. Profiled with immunoSEQ multiplex PCR; TCRdb holds only in-frame clones, not every one. Found here are approximately 210,000 clones, nearly 80% of them singletons; the top ten hold approximately 1.8%. Sequencing input: PBMCs. The TCR was taken from a male donor in good health and CMV-seronegative.

CDR3 residues: CASSLGNRGLSEEQFF. CDR3 nucleotide sequence: TGTGCCAGCAGCCTTGGGAACAGGGGGCTCTCAGAGGAGCAGTTCTTC. This chain links TRBV11-3 with TRBJ2-1; 9 positions match TRBD1. V lost 5 bases, J lost 10 bases, and 15 bases stayed unmatched. The CDR3 spans 16 residues. Germline CDR1 SGHNT, CDR2 YENEEA.